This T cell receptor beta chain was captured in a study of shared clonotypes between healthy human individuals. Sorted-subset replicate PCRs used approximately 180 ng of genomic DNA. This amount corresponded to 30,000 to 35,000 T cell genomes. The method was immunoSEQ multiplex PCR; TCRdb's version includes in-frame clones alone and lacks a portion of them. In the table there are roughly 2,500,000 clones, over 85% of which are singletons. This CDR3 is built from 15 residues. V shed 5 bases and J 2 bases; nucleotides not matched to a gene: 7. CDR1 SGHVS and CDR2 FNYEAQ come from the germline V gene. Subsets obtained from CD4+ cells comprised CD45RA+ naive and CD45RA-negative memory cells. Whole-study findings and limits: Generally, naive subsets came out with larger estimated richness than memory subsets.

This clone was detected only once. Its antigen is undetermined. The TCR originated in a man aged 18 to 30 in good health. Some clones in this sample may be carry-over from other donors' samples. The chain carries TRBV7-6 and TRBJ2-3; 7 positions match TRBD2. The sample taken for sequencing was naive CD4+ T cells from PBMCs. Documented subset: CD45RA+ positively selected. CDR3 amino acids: CASSVVAGDTDTQYF. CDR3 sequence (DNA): TGTGCCAGCAGCGTCGTAGCGGGTGACACAGATACGCAGTATTTT. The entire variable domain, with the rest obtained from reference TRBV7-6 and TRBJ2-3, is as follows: GAGVSQSPRYKVTKRGQDVALRCDPISGHVSLYWYRQALGQGPEFLTYFNYEAQQDKSGLPNDRFSAERPEGSISTLTIQRTEQRDSAMYRCASSVVAGDTDTQYFGPGTRLTVL.